The 19 T cell receptor beta chains reported below all come from one sample, sequenced in a study of T cells in Graves' hyperthyroidism and ophthalmopathy. The source material, RNA transcripts, was used to amplify TCR beta CDR3 regions. The HTBI primer set was used in a first-round RT-PCR of the TCR CDR3. TCRdb re-derived calls from the multiplex PCR reads in MiXCR, one entry per CDR3 protein. The sample has 300,000 to 450,000 distinct CDR3 sequences, about 14% seen once; the top ten hold around 20%. Sequencing used blood. The receptors come from a woman in her twenties or thirties with Graves' ophthalmopathy.

The chain uses TRBV20-1 and TRBJ1-5; D unclear. The CDR3 covers 15 residues. Germline CDR1 DFQATT, CDR2 SNEGSKA (reference sequence). The V end was cut by 0 bases, the J end by 0 bases, with 9 bases between. CDR3 DNA: TGCAGTGCTAGAGATCTTAGGTATAGCAATCAGCCCCAGCATTTT. This encodes CSARDLRYSNQPQHF.

The sample holds a few counts of this clonotype. J is TRBJ1-1 and V is TRBV30, with D hard to call. The germline V gene encodes CDR1 GTSNPN and CDR2 SVGIG (reference sequence). The V gene lost 3 bases and the J gene lost 7 bases, with 24 bases spanning the gap. This CDR3 region has 16 residues. CDR3 region: CAWRAWGWEIGFEAFF. As DNA, the CDR3 is TGTGCCTGGAGAGCTTGGGGTTGGGAGATAGGCTTTGAAGCTTTCTTT.

This clonotype was counted at least ten times. The V call is TRBV20-1, the J call TRBJ1-5; unclear D gene. The V and J ends lost 0 bases and 2 bases respectively, with 8 bases between them. There are 14 residues in the CDR3. Germline CDR1 DFQATT, CDR2 SNEGSKA (reference sequence). This chain's CDR3 is CSAREQWGNQPQHF. DNA of the CDR3: TGCAGTGCTAGAGAGCAGTGGGGCAATCAGCCCCAGCATTTT.

This clonotype was picked up many times. This chain uses TRBV11-3 with TRBJ1-2; 12 bases fit TRBD1. With 4 bases clipped from V and 4 bases from J, the junction kept 19 bases outside the gene matches. Germline values: CDR1 SGHNT, CDR2 YENEEA. CDR3 size: 20 residues. The CDR3 sequence is CASSSTLRPGTGGFGYGYTF. The DNA of the CDR3 is TGTGCCAGCAGCTCCACTCTTCGTCCCGGGACAGGGGGCTTTGGCTATGGCTACACCTTC.

This chain links TRBV3-1 with TRBJ1-2; a weak D match, TRBD1 (5 bases). Germline V gives CDR1 LGHDT, CDR2 YNNKEL (reference sequence). The CDR3 length is 14 residues. Trimming took off 3 bases at V and 1 base at J, with 9 bases between the two ends. CDR3 DNA: TGTGCCAGCAGCCAGACAGACGATAACTATGGCTACACCTTC. This codes for CASSQTDDNYGYTF.

This clonotype was seen repeatedly, ten times or more. V gene TRBV2 combines with J gene TRBJ2-5; D is ambiguous. Germline values: CDR1 SNHLY, CDR2 FYNNEI. The V end lost 3 bases, the J end lost 3 bases, and 8 bases lay between the germline ends. This CDR3 spans 13 amino acids. CDR3 residues: CASSERTKETQYF. The CDR3 nucleotides read TGTGCCAGCAGTGAGAGGACGAAAGAGACCCAGTACTTC.

This clonotype was observed many times. This rearrangement joins TRBV30 to TRBJ1-4; a possible D gene is TRBD1 (6 bases). Trimming left V 3 bases short and J 4 bases short, with 18 bases between. The CDR3 sequence is 16 residues long. Germline CDR1 and CDR2: GTSNPN and SVGIG (reference sequence). The CDR3 DNA reads as TGTGCCTGGAGGCCGGGACAACCGAGCTATAATGAAAAACTGTTTTTT. Its protein is CAWRPGQPSYNEKLFF.

This clonotype has at least ten counts. The chain recombines TRBV20-1 with TRBJ2-1, with D perhaps given as TRBD1 or TRBD2 (6 bases each). Germline lookup yields CDR1 DFQATT and CDR2 SNEGSKA (reference sequence). V lost 3 bases, J lost 6 bases, and 18 bases lay in between. CDR3 size: 15 residues. The CDR3, as DNA: TGCAGTGCTAGGGCGGGACACACGGCTATCAATGAGCAGTTCTTC. Translated, it gives CSARAGHTAINEQFF.

This chain links TRBV3-1 with TRBJ2-7; D is unclear. CDR3 length equals 13 residues. The V end lost 3 bases, the J end lost 2 bases, and 8 bases lay between the germline ends. Germline CDR1 LGHDT, CDR2 YNNKEL (reference sequence). CDR3 loop: CASSHSPAYEQYF. Here the CDR3 DNA reads TGTGCCAGCAGCCATTCCCCAGCCTACGAGCAGTACTTC.

V gene TRBV15 combines with J gene TRBJ2-5; D may be TRBD1 (6 bases). Germline-derived CDR1 and CDR2 are LNHNV and YYDKDF (reference sequence). The CDR3 is 14 amino acids. Trimming cost V 1 base and J 2 bases, with 8 bases left between them. The CDR3 region is CATSRGDTQETQYF. CDR3 DNA sequence: TGTGCCACCAGCAGAGGGGACACACAAGAGACCCAGTACTTC.

This clonotype was observed once. V is TRBV4-2 and J is TRBJ1-4; 8 bases agree with TRBD1. This CDR3 contains 15 residues. V was pared by 5 bases and J by 0 bases, with 2 bases of the junction left unmatched. Germline V CDR1 and CDR2: LGHNA, YNFKEQ. Written as DNA, the CDR3 is TGTGCCAGCAGCGGGACAGGCGCAACTAATGAAAAACTGTTTTTT. Its protein is CASSGTGATNEKLFF.

At least ten counts were recorded for this clonotype. The chain recombines TRBV7-6 with TRBJ2-1; TRBD1 agrees at 8 bases. CDR3 length: 15 residues. V shed 6 bases, J shed 4 bases, and the junction held 8 bases outside the gene matches. CDR1 SGHVS and CDR2 FNYEAQ come from the germline V gene. This CDR3 reads CASRPQTGEYNEQFF. The CDR3 DNA reads as TGTGCCAGCAGACCCCAGACAGGGGAATACAATGAGCAGTTCTTC.

This clonotype showed up many times. The chain combines TRBV7-8 with TRBJ2-5; 8 positions agree with TRBD2. V trimming: 7 bases; J trimming: 4 bases; junction bases outside the gene matches: 8. The CDR3 consists of 14 residues. CDR1 is SGHVS and CDR2 is FQNEAQ in the germline V gene. CDR3 coding DNA: TGTGCCAGCAAAAGAGCGGGAGAGGGAGAGACCCAGTACTTC. Its protein product is CASKRAGEGETQYF. Full variable domain (remainder filled in from reference TRBV7-8 and TRBJ2-5): GAGVSQSPRYKVAKRGQDVALRCDPISGHVSLFWYQQALGQGPEFLTYFQNEAQLDKSGLPSDRFFAERPEGSVSTLKIQRTQQEDSAVYLCASKRAGEGETQYFGPGTRLLVL.

This clonotype was found many times. The V gene is TRBV2, the J gene TRBJ1-2, with D uncertain. Germline V lookup: CDR1 SNHLY, CDR2 FYNNEI. Deletions cut 8 bases from V and 4 bases from J, with 14 bases between. This CDR3 spans 13 amino acids. The CDR3 region is CASGSRGGYGYTF. The CDR3 DNA follows: TGTGCCAGCGGGTCTCGGGGAGGCTATGGCTACACCTTC.

Ten or more counts support this clonotype. This CDR3 reads CASRESGNGNTIYF. CDR3 nucleotide sequence: TGTGCCAGCCGCGAGTCGGGGAACGGAAACACCATATATTTT. The rearrangement uses TRBV6-1 and TRBJ1-3; no reliable D call. V lost 8 bases, J lost 4 bases, and 15 bases lay in between. This CDR3 has 14 amino acids. Germline CDR1 reads MNHNS; CDR2 reads SASEGT.

This clonotype was counted many times. The chain recombines TRBV3-1 with TRBJ2-7; no clear D gene. The V end lost 0 bases, the J end lost 3 bases, and 6 bases lay between the germline ends. CDR3 length equals 13 residues. Germline lookup yields CDR1 LGHDT and CDR2 YNNKEL (reference sequence). The CDR3 region has the DNA TGTGCCAGCAGCCAAGACTGGGACTACGAGCAGTACTTC. Translated, it gives CASSQDWDYEQYF.

The chain uses TRBV3-1 and TRBJ2-1; 10 bases line up with TRBD2. After removal of 0 bases from V and 0 bases from J, the junction contained 8 bases not matched to a gene. The CDR3 totals 19 residues. Germline-derived CDR1 and CDR2 are LGHDT and YNNKEL (reference sequence). The CDR3 reads CASSQEASGGFDSYNEQFF. The CDR3, as DNA: TGTGCCAGCAGCCAAGAGGCTAGCGGGGGCTTCGACTCCTACAATGAGCAGTTCTTC.

Concerning this clonotype: This could be a read error, since a much larger clone is one nucleotide away. This CDR3 is CASSPALGAEGTQYF. CDR3 sequence (DNA): TGTGCCAGCTCACCCGCTCTTGGGGCGGAAGGGACCCAGTACTTC. The V call is TRBV18, the J call TRBJ2-5; a weak D match, TRBD1 (5 bases). Germline V gene data show CDR1 as KGHSH and CDR2 as LQKENI. The CDR3 is 15 residues long. V was cut by 3 bases and J by 7 bases, with 18 bases left in between. Together with reference TRBV18 and TRBJ2-5, the CDR3 gives the full variable domain: NAGVMQNPRHLVRRRGQEARLRCSPMKGHSHVYWYRQLPEEGLKFMVYLQKENIIDESGMPKERFSAEFPKEGPSILRIQQVVRGDSAAYFCASSPALGAEGTQYFGPGTRLLVL.

This clonotype has at least ten counts. This sequence joins TRBV28 and TRBJ1-2; D not certain. The V end was cut by 6 bases, the J end by 5 bases, with 13 bases between. Germline assignment: CDR1 MDHEN and CDR2 SYDVKM. The CDR3 runs 13 residues. The CDR3 loop is CASRPPSYYGYTF. The CDR3 DNA reads TGTGCCAGCAGGCCCCCCTCTTATTATGGCTACACCTTC.